These T cell receptor beta chains were read from a single sample in a study of T cells in localized non-small cell lung cancer. Sequencing used immunoSEQ multiplex PCR; TCRdb keeps in-frame clones, though not all of them. The sample includes approximately 35,000 clones, about 90% seen only once; the top ten take under 6.5%. This specimen was PBMCs, taken before any cancer treatment. These TCRs come from a man aged 40-75 years with stage II lung adenocarcinoma. CDR3s include the opening cysteine and the closing phenylalanine or tryptophan. The D gene is left open where the match is weak. Some rows have no size entry. The others give once, few or many, or a class for an expanded clone.

TGTGCCAGCACGAAAAGCGGGAGGTTAGAGACCCAGTACTTC	CASTKSGRLETQYF	NA	TRBD2	TRBV28	TRBJ2-5
TGTGCCAGCGGGACGGAGGATAATTCACCCCTCCACTTT	CASGTEDNSPLHF	NA	NA	TRBV28	TRBJ1-6
TGTGCCAGCAGGATCTTTTACGAGGACAATGAGCAGTTCTTC	CASRIFYEDNEQFF	NA	NA	TRBV28	TRBJ2-1
TGTGCCAGCAGCTTAGGAGAGGGGACAGGTTATGGCTACACCTTC	CASSLGEGTGYGYTF	NA	TRBD1	TRBV7-9	TRBJ1-2
TGTGCCAGCAGCACCGGCACCAACACTGAAGCTTTCTTT	CASSTGTNTEAFF	NA	NA	TRBV9	TRBJ1-1
TGTGCCAGCAGTTTAGGGCGCAGCGCAGAGCCCCAGCATTTT	CASSLGRSAEPQHF	NA	NA	TRBV27	TRBJ1-5
TGTGCCAGTAGTATAGATACCTCCCTAGCGGGGGCCAATGAGCAGTTCTTC	CASSIDTSLAGANEQFF	NA	TRBD2	TRBV19	TRBJ2-1
TGTGCCAGCAGTTTATCGGTCGGGCAGGGGGCGACCTACGAGCAGTACTTC	CASSLSVGQGATYEQYF	NA	TRBD1	TRBV27	TRBJ2-7
TGTGCCAGCAGTCTACAGGGGTTTGGGACCCAGTACTTC	CASSLQGFGTQYF	NA	TRBD1	TRBV13	TRBJ2-5
TGTGCCAGCAGCCATGCCCTGCGGGGCTCAAAAGAGACCCAGTACTTC	CASSHALRGSKETQYF	once	NA	TRBV5-4	TRBJ2-5
TGTGCCAGCAGCCAAGCCAGCGGAGGGCAAGAGACCCAGTACTTC	CASSQASGGQETQYF	NA	NA	TRBV4-2	TRBJ2-5
TGTGCCTGGGGAGGGACAGGGATATACTATGGCTACACCTTC	CAWGGTGIYYGYTF	NA	TRBD1	TRBV30	TRBJ1-2
TGCGCCAGCAGCCAAGATGGCCTAGCGGGCGTCACCGGGGAGCTGTTTTTT	CASSQDGLAGVTGELFF	NA	TRBD2	TRBV4-1	TRBJ2-2
TGTGCCAGCAGCATGATTAGTGGGTCTGATTGGCACTCCTACGAGCAGTACTTC	CASSMISGSDWHSYEQYF	NA	NA	TRBV27	TRBJ2-7
TGTGCCATCAGTGAGTCACTTCTAGCGGGAGGCAGCTACGAGCAGTACTTC	CAISESLLAGGSYEQYF	NA	TRBD2	TRBV10-3	TRBJ2-7
TGTGCCATCAGCGACTCCTCAAATGAGCAGTTCTTC	CAISDSSNEQFF	NA	NA	TRBV10-3	TRBJ2-1
TGTGCTAGTGGTTTGCCCGGGGGTCTGGGGCAGCCCCAGCATTTT	CASGLPGGLGQPQHF	NA	NA	TRBV12-5	TRBJ1-5
TGTGCCAGCAGCTTAACGTTCGACTCTCCCAATGAGCAGTTCTTC	CASSLTFDSPNEQFF	NA	NA	TRBV7-3	TRBJ2-1
TGTGCCAGCACCAGGACTAGCGGCACAGATACGCAGTATTTT	CASTRTSGTDTQYF	NA	TRBD2	TRBV11-2	TRBJ2-3
TGTGCCAGCAGCTTAGACATGAACACTGAAGCTTTCTTT	CASSLDMNTEAFF	NA	NA	TRBV7-9	TRBJ1-1
TGTGCCAGCAGCGTAGCAGGGCAGAATGAGCAGTTCTTC	CASSVAGQNEQFF	once	NA	TRBV9	TRBJ2-1
TGCGCCAGCAGCCAATTCACTAGCGGGGTTAAAGAGACCCAGTACTTC	CASSQFTSGVKETQYF	NA	TRBD2	TRBV4-1	TRBJ2-5
TGTGCCATCAGAGAGGGAACAGGAATGCAAGAGACCCAGTACTTC	CAIREGTGMQETQYF	NA	NA	TRBV2	TRBJ2-5
TGCGCCAGCAGTGGTGACAGCTCCTACAATGAGCAGTTCTTC	CASSGDSSYNEQFF	NA	NA	TRBV10-2	TRBJ2-1
TGTGCCAGTAGTATTTTTCAGGGGCGTAATGAGCAGTTCTTC	CASSIFQGRNEQFF	NA	NA	TRBV19	TRBJ2-1
TGTGCCAGCAGCTACAACGTGGGAGTAGAGACCCAGTACTTC	CASSYNVGVETQYF	NA	NA	TRBV7-2	TRBJ2-5
TGTGCCAGCAGCGCGGCGGTGGAAAAACTGTTTTTT	CASSAAVEKLFF	NA	NA	TRBV2	TRBJ1-4
TGCGCCAGCAGCTTGTCCCCTTCGGGAGGGCCGGAGACCCAGTACTTC	CASSLSPSGGPETQYF	NA	TRBD2	TRBV5-1	TRBJ2-5
TGTGCCAGCAGCTTGGCCTTGGGGACCGGGGAACTAAACACTGAAGCTTTCTTT	CASSLALGTGELNTEAFF	NA	NA	TRBV5-4	TRBJ1-1
TGTGCCAGCAACACCGGGACCCTCACAGATACGCAGTATTTT	CASNTGTLTDTQYF	NA	NA	TRBV6-5	TRBJ2-3
TGTGCCAGTAGTATTAGGGGGCTGGGACAGGGGAGGGAGACCCAGTACTTC	CASSIRGLGQGRETQYF	NA	TRBD1	TRBV19	TRBJ2-5
TGTGCCAGCAGCACGGGACTAGCGGGTGAGCAGTACTTC	CASSTGLAGEQYF	NA	TRBD2	TRBV5-4	TRBJ2-7
TGTGCCAGCAGTCCTCTTGGGACGAAGGGCCGGGAGACCCAGTACTTC	CASSPLGTKGRETQYF	NA	NA	TRBV28	TRBJ2-5
TGTGCCAGCAGTGAACAGGGCCTCTCCTACGAGCAGTACTTC	CASSEQGLSYEQYF	NA	NA	TRBV2	TRBJ2-7
TGTGCCAGCTCACAGGGACAGAATGTCGAGCAGTACTTC	CASSQGQNVEQYF	NA	TRBD1	TRBV18	TRBJ2-7
TGTGCCAGCTATATCGGGGGGTACGGGGAGCTGTTTTTT	CASYIGGYGELFF	NA	TRBD2	TRBV28	TRBJ2-2
TGTGCCAGCAGCTCCGACAGGGTTAAAGGCTACACCTTC	CASSSDRVKGYTF	NA	TRBD1	TRBV7-9	TRBJ1-2
TGTGCCAGCAGCCAAGAAGGACTAGCGGGAGGGGGTACGCAGTATTTT	CASSQEGLAGGGTQYF	NA	TRBD2	TRBV5-4	TRBJ2-3
TGTGCCAGTAGTATAGGTTTCACAGATACGCAGTATTTT	CASSIGFTDTQYF	NA	NA	TRBV19	TRBJ2-3
TGTGCCAGCAGCCAAGATAGGAGGGGGCAGACTAATGAAAAACTGTTTTTT	CASSQDRRGQTNEKLFF	NA	TRBD1	TRBV4-2	TRBJ1-4
TGTGCCAGCAGCGTAGCAGGCTACAATGAGCAGTTCTTC	CASSVAGYNEQFF	NA	NA	TRBV9	TRBJ2-1